This T cell receptor beta chain originates from a study of shared clonotypes between healthy human individuals. General observations from the study: When naive CD4 clonotypes were compared across a few donors, around 5% were shared. Clonotypes which were not shared had lower generation probabilities than clonotypes that all four donors shared.

Sequencing used immunoSEQ multiplex PCR; TCRdb keeps in-frame clones, though not all of them. The sample has some 2,100,000 clones, approximately 95% seen once. Points on this clone: Its antigen is currently unknown. This CDR3 is also generated by other DNA sequences in the sample.

V lost 8 bases and J 6 bases, leaving 11 bases between the germline ends. The CDR3 has 13 amino acids. Germline CDR1 is SNHLY and CDR2 is FYNNEI. Healthy adults negative for HIV, lacking recent acute infections or vaccinations, served as donors. Donors were Caucasian adults residing in Nashville, Tennessee, USA. Specimen: naive CD4+ T cells sorted from blood. Indicated subset: CD45RA+ positively selected. The chain joins TRBV2 to TRBJ1-6, with D tentatively TRBD1 (5 bases). The receptor was derived from a man younger than 35 in good health. CDR3 protein: CASLRDGNSPLHF. CDR3 bases: TGTGCCAGCCTCCGGGACGGTAATTCACCCCTCCACTTT.